This T cell receptor (beta chain) was documented in a study of blood T cell repertoires in COVID-19. Study-level background: Sites across the United States, Italy and Spain contributed samples from acute and convalescent COVID-19. Sample material is recorded as cDNA or gDNA derived from T cells, B-cell-depleted T cells, or PBMCs.

Authors' processing steps: Counts of nucleated cells, estimated from reference gene primer amplification, were obtained. Repertoires were generated with immunoSEQ multiplex PCR, while TCRdb's copy carries only in-frame clones and drops some. V and J calls and clone size are given by that table; D and trimming were obtained from the DNA. Among 35,000 to 55,000 clones listed, 87% were seen once. The receptor was derived from a human donor in a cohort sampled during active COVID-19. The sequencing sample was made of peripheral blood.

CDR3 DNA sequence: TGTGCCAGTAGTTACAGGGGAACTGAAGCTTTCTTT. Translating it yields CASSYRGTEAFF. The genes are TRBV19 and TRBJ1-1, with 7 bases fitting TRBD1. CDR1 and CDR2 from the germline V gene are LNHDA and SQIVND (reference sequence). The CDR3 is 12 residues long. Trimming at V came to 5 bases and at J to 5 bases, leaving 2 bases not matched to a gene. The full variable domain, completed using reference TRBV19 and TRBJ1-1, is DGGITQSPKYLFRKEGQNVTLSCEQNLNHDAMYWYRQDPGQGLRLIYYSQIVNDFQKGDIAEGYSVSREKKESFPLTVTSAQKNPTAFYLCASSYRGTEAFFGQGTRLTVV.